A selection of T cell receptor beta chains follows, all from one sample in a study of blood T cell repertoires in COVID-19. TCRdb's table, derived via immunoSEQ multiplex PCR, lists solely in-frame clones and lacks some. The repertoire holds around 190,000 clones, roughly 84% seen once, with roughly 13% in the top ten. The source material was peripheral blood. The receptors derive from a human donor in a cohort sampled during active COVID-19. The CDR3 runs from the conserved cysteine through the conserved F or W. Each record gives: clone size, J gene, D gene, V gene, CDR3 DNA, CDR3 protein. D genes are given only for firm matches. Size is stated for part of the rows, as once, few or many counts, or as a class when the clone is expanded.

clone size: .
J gene: TRBJ1-1
D gene: TRBD1
V gene: TRBV30
CDR3 DNA: TGTGCCGGGATGACAGGGATGAACACTGAAGCTTTCTTT
CDR3 protein: CAGMTGMNTEAFF

clone size: .
J gene: TRBJ1-2
D gene: .
V gene: TRBV29-1
CDR3 DNA: TGCAGCGCATTAACAGGGAACTATGGCTACACCTTC
CDR3 protein: CSALTGNYGYTF

clone size: .
J gene: TRBJ2-2
D gene: TRBD2
V gene: TRBV5-1
CDR3 DNA: TGCGCCAGCAGCTTCGGGACTAGCCGAAACACCGGGGAGCTGTTTTTT
CDR3 protein: CASSFGTSRNTGELFF

clone size: .
J gene: TRBJ2-1
D gene: TRBD2
V gene: TRBV2
CDR3 DNA: TGTGCCAGCAGTGAAGCAACTAGCGGGACCAATGAGCAGTTCTTC
CDR3 protein: CASSEATSGTNEQFF

clone size: .
J gene: TRBJ2-7
D gene: .
V gene: TRBV28
CDR3 DNA: TGTGCCAGCAGTCAACTTGAGTCTATCTACGAGCAGTACTTC
CDR3 protein: CASSQLESIYEQYF

clone size: few
J gene: TRBJ1-1
D gene: TRBD1
V gene: TRBV7-6
CDR3 DNA: TGTGCCAGCAGTTCACAGGGGTACACTGAAGCTTTCTTT
CDR3 protein: CASSSQGYTEAFF

clone size: .
J gene: TRBJ2-7
D gene: .
V gene: TRBV29-1
CDR3 DNA: TGCAGCGTTGGTTTCGTGGCTTACGAGCAGTACTTC
CDR3 protein: CSVGFVAYEQYF

clone size: .
J gene: TRBJ2-3
D gene: TRBD2
V gene: TRBV7-2
CDR3 DNA: TGTGCCAGCAGCACCCGACTAGCGGGGATTAGCACAGATACGCAGTATTTT
CDR3 protein: CASSTRLAGISTDTQYF

clone size: .
J gene: TRBJ2-1
D gene: .
V gene: TRBV6-5
CDR3 DNA: TGTGCCAGCAGTTACCGGGACTCCTACAATGAGCAGTTCTTC
CDR3 protein: CASSYRDSYNEQFF

clone size: .
J gene: TRBJ2-7
D gene: .
V gene: TRBV18
CDR3 DNA: TGTGCCAGCTCACTAGACTACGAGCAGTACTTC
CDR3 protein: CASSLDYEQYF

clone size: .
J gene: TRBJ2-1
D gene: .
V gene: TRBV19
CDR3 DNA: TGTGCCAGTAGTATTGCAGACAACAATGAGCAGTTCTTC
CDR3 protein: CASSIADNNEQFF

clone size: .
J gene: TRBJ2-7
D gene: TRBD2
V gene: TRBV18
CDR3 DNA: TGTGCCAGCTCAGCAGTTAGCGGGAGGGCCATGGGCGAGCAGTACTTC
CDR3 protein: CASSAVSGRAMGEQYF

clone size: many
J gene: TRBJ1-6
D gene: .
V gene: TRBV7-9
CDR3 DNA: TGTGCCAGCAGCTTCCGGGACAAGTCCTCACCCCTCCACTTT
CDR3 protein: CASSFRDKSSPLHF

clone size: .
J gene: TRBJ2-7
D gene: .
V gene: TRBV6-5
CDR3 DNA: TGTGCCACCGTCCACGGGAGCTCCTACGAGCAGTACTTC
CDR3 protein: CATVHGSSYEQYF

clone size: .
J gene: TRBJ1-1
D gene: .
V gene: TRBV15
CDR3 DNA: TGTGCCACCAGCCGAATCCAGGGGAACACTGAAGCTTTCTTT
CDR3 protein: CATSRIQGNTEAFF

clone size: .
J gene: TRBJ1-5
D gene: .
V gene: TRBV6-6
CDR3 DNA: TGTGCCAGCCACGAGGCAGCAAATAGCAATCAGCCCCAGCATTTT
CDR3 protein: CASHEAANSNQPQHF

clone size: .
J gene: TRBJ2-3
D gene: TRBD2
V gene: TRBV5-1
CDR3 DNA: TGCGCCAGCAAGCTTGGGATAGCGGGAGCTAGCACAGATACGCAGTATTTT
CDR3 protein: CASKLGIAGASTDTQYF

clone size: .
J gene: TRBJ2-3
D gene: TRBD2
V gene: TRBV7-2
CDR3 DNA: TGTGCCAGCAAATGGACTAGCGGGAGGGGTAGAACAGATACGCAGTATTTT
CDR3 protein: CASKWTSGRGRTDTQYF

clone size: .
J gene: TRBJ2-1
D gene: .
V gene: TRBV9
CDR3 DNA: TGTGCCAGCAGCGGGACAGTAAAAAACAATGAGCAGTTCTTC
CDR3 protein: CASSGTVKNNEQFF

clone size: .
J gene: TRBJ2-7
D gene: TRBD1
V gene: TRBV27
CDR3 DNA: TGTGCCAGCAGTTCCGCCGGGACAGGGACCTACGAGCAGTACTTC
CDR3 protein: CASSSAGTGTYEQYF

clone size: .
J gene: TRBJ1-5
D gene: .
V gene: TRBV24-1
CDR3 DNA: TGTGCCACCAGTGATTTGCACGGGGGTTACAGTCTTAGCAATCAGCCCCAGCATTTT
CDR3 protein: CATSDLHGGYSLSNQPQHF

clone size: .
J gene: TRBJ1-1
D gene: .
V gene: TRBV18
CDR3 DNA: TGTGCCAGCTCGCCCTATGGTGAAGAAGCTTTCTTT
CDR3 protein: CASSPYGEEAFF

clone size: few
J gene: TRBJ1-3
D gene: .
V gene: TRBV19
CDR3 DNA: TGTGCCAGTAGTCCCGGACAGACCTCTGGAAACACCATATATTTT
CDR3 protein: CASSPGQTSGNTIYF

clone size: few
J gene: TRBJ1-6
D gene: .
V gene: TRBV2
CDR3 DNA: TGTGCCAGCAGTGAGGGGGGGAGCTCCTATAATTCACCCCTCCACTTT
CDR3 protein: CASSEGGSSYNSPLHF

clone size: .
J gene: TRBJ2-1
D gene: .
V gene: TRBV7-9
CDR3 DNA: TGTGCCAGCAGCTTAGCGGCAGGGAGGTCCTACAATGAGCAGTTCTTC
CDR3 protein: CASSLAAGRSYNEQFF

clone size: .
J gene: TRBJ2-1
D gene: TRBD1
V gene: TRBV6-4
CDR3 DNA: TGTGCCAGCAGTGACACAGGGGGCCGGGATGAGCAGTTCTTC
CDR3 protein: CASSDTGGRDEQFF

clone size: once
J gene: TRBJ2-1
D gene: TRBD2
V gene: TRBV6-5
CDR3 DNA: TGTGCCAGCAGTCACGCTAGCGGGACCTACAATGAGCAGTTCTTC
CDR3 protein: CASSHASGTYNEQFF

clone size: .
J gene: TRBJ2-2
D gene: .
V gene: TRBV5-1
CDR3 DNA: TGCGCCAGCAGCCAACTAGCAGCGAACACCGGGGAGCTGTTTTTT
CDR3 protein: CASSQLAANTGELFF

clone size: .
J gene: TRBJ2-2
D gene: TRBD2
V gene: TRBV5-1
CDR3 DNA: TGCGCCAGCAGCTTGACTAGCGGGGCAACCGGGGAGCTGTTTTTT
CDR3 protein: CASSLTSGATGELFF

clone size: .
J gene: TRBJ2-3
D gene: TRBD1
V gene: TRBV6-5
CDR3 DNA: TGTGCCAGCAGCCCCGGGACAGGGAGCGCAGATACGCAGTATTTT
CDR3 protein: CASSPGTGSADTQYF

clone size: .
J gene: TRBJ2-7
D gene: TRBD2
V gene: TRBV2
CDR3 DNA: TGTGCCAGCAGGGTGGGGGGGGATCGACACGAGCAGTACTTC
CDR3 protein: CASRVGGDRHEQYF

clone size: .
J gene: TRBJ2-2
D gene: TRBD1
V gene: TRBV30
CDR3 DNA: TGTGCGGCCGGACAGGGGTTGCACACCGGGGAGCTGTTTTTT
CDR3 protein: CAAGQGLHTGELFF

clone size: .
J gene: TRBJ1-4
D gene: TRBD1
V gene: TRBV20-1
CDR3 DNA: TGCAGTGCTAGTCTGGCGACAGGGGACGAAAAACTGTTTTTT
CDR3 protein: CSASLATGDEKLFF

clone size: .
J gene: TRBJ2-1
D gene: .
V gene: TRBV3-1/TRBV3-2
CDR3 DNA: TGTGCCAGCAGCCTCATCAATGAGCAGTTCTTC
CDR3 protein: CASSLINEQFF

clone size: .
J gene: TRBJ1-3
D gene: .
V gene: TRBV7-9
CDR3 DNA: TGTGCCAGCAGCTTATCAACGTTGCGAAGTAGCTCTGGAAACACCATATATTTT
CDR3 protein: CASSLSTLRSSSGNTIYF

clone size: .
J gene: TRBJ2-1
D gene: TRBD2
V gene: TRBV29-1
CDR3 DNA: TGCAGCGTTGAAGTAAGGACACTAGCGGGATCCGGTAGGGCTTACAATGAGCAGTTCTTC
CDR3 protein: CSVEVRTLAGSGRAYNEQFF

clone size: few
J gene: TRBJ2-7
D gene: .
V gene: TRBV11-2
CDR3 DNA: TGTGCCAGCAGCTTATATGGTAGCGGATTCTACGAGCAGTACTTC
CDR3 protein: CASSLYGSGFYEQYF

clone size: .
J gene: TRBJ2-4
D gene: .
V gene: TRBV2
CDR3 DNA: TGTGCCAGCAGTGTTTATCAGGGCGGAAACATTCAGTACTTC
CDR3 protein: CASSVYQGGNIQYF

clone size: .
J gene: TRBJ1-6
D gene: TRBD1
V gene: TRBV28
CDR3 DNA: TGTGCCAGCAACTCATTCCATGGGGGACAGGGGTATAATTCACCCCTCCACTTT
CDR3 protein: CASNSFHGGQGYNSPLHF

clone size: once
J gene: TRBJ2-1
D gene: .
V gene: TRBV5-6
CDR3 DNA: TGTGCCAGCAGCTTCCTAGCGCTCCCACCCCGAGGTGAGCAGTTCTTC
CDR3 protein: CASSFLALPPRGEQFF

clone size: few
J gene: TRBJ1-2
D gene: .
V gene: TRBV7-9
CDR3 DNA: TGTGCCAGCAGCTTAGCTCAAAATGATGGCTACACCTTC
CDR3 protein: CASSLAQNDGYTF

clone size: .
J gene: TRBJ2-7
D gene: .
V gene: TRBV29-1
CDR3 DNA: TGCAGCGTTGACGGGCAGGGCAGGAACGAGCAGTACTTC
CDR3 protein: CSVDGQGRNEQYF

clone size: .
J gene: TRBJ2-7
D gene: TRBD1
V gene: TRBV27
CDR3 DNA: TGTGCCAGCAGTGGCAGGGGGCGGTACTACGAGCAGTACTTC
CDR3 protein: CASSGRGRYYEQYF

clone size: .
J gene: TRBJ2-2
D gene: .
V gene: TRBV5-4
CDR3 DNA: TGTGCCAGCAGCTCCTACGCGAACACCGGGGAGCTGTTTTTT
CDR3 protein: CASSSYANTGELFF

clone size: .
J gene: TRBJ1-5
D gene: TRBD1
V gene: TRBV11-2
CDR3 DNA: TGTGCCAGCAGCTTAGAGGGACAGAGCAATCAGCCCCAGCATTTT
CDR3 protein: CASSLEGQSNQPQHF

clone size: .
J gene: TRBJ1-1
D gene: .
V gene: TRBV19
CDR3 DNA: TGTGCCAGTAGTATAGTGGGACAAGATGAAGCTTTCTTT
CDR3 protein: CASSIVGQDEAFF

clone size: .
J gene: TRBJ1-5
D gene: .
V gene: TRBV2
CDR3 DNA: TGTGCCAGCAGCCGCCCCGACGGGGGAGAAGGTCAGCCCCAGCATTTT
CDR3 protein: CASSRPDGGEGQPQHF

clone size: .
J gene: TRBJ2-5
D gene: .
V gene: TRBV29-1
CDR3 DNA: TGCAGCGTTGGGAGGGGTGGAGAGACCCAGTACTTC
CDR3 protein: CSVGRGGETQYF

clone size: .
J gene: TRBJ1-4
D gene: .
V gene: TRBV24-1
CDR3 DNA: TGTGCCACCAGTGACACAGGGTTGGCGGGTGAGGAAAAACTGTTTTTT
CDR3 protein: CATSDTGLAGEEKLFF

clone size: few
J gene: TRBJ2-5
D gene: TRBD2
V gene: TRBV7-2
CDR3 DNA: TGTGCCATCGGGAAGCAGGTTGGGGGGGGGACCCAGTACTTC
CDR3 protein: CAIGKQVGGGTQYF